This T cell receptor (beta chain) derives from a study of T cell changes during pregnancy in multiple sclerosis. CDR1 is SEHNR and CDR2 is FQNEAQ in the germline V gene (reference sequence). The CDR3 extends over 17 amino acids. With 6 bases clipped from V and 1 base from J, the junction kept 13 bases outside the gene matches. Using immunoSEQ multiplex PCR, the repertoire was profiled, and TCRdb retains in-frame clones only, with some absent. The repertoire holds around 64,000 clones, with approximately 93% as singletons. The chain is built from TRBV7-9 and TRBJ2-3, with 7 bases identical to TRBD1. This specimen was CD8+ T cells from peripheral blood mononuclear cells, taken in the third trimester of pregnancy. The TCR comes from a female donor with multiple sclerosis, enrolled in a pregnancy study. The CDR3 DNA sequence: TGTGCCAGCAGACCCCGGTCCAGGGGGTCTGGCACAGATACGCAGTATTTT. Protein: CASRPRSRGSGTDTQYF.